Described below is a single T cell receptor (beta chain) sequence and its context. Its antigen remains unknown. The nonmyeloablative bone marrow transplants came from related graft donors, with transient mixed chimerism. V shed 5 bases, J shed 2 bases, and the junction held 5 bases outside the gene matches. The CDR3 contains 15 residues. Germline V CDR1 and CDR2: SGHTA, FQGNSA. Measured with immunoSEQ multiplex PCR; TCRdb has only the in-frame clones, and not every one. The sample contains roughly 64,000 clones, about 89% of which appear only once. This record belongs to a study of Tregs in tolerant kidney transplant recipients. Overall study results and limits: Biological reproducibility was not directly addressed in this study.

Material: CD4+ T cells from blood (PBMCs), obtained 6 months after the transplant. This clonotype originated in a human patient who received a combined kidney and bone marrow transplant. Some T cells may have come from the graft donor. The chain is built from TRBV7-2 and TRBJ2-7, with 11 bases matching TRBD1. The CDR3 loop is CASSLGDRGTYEQYF. The CDR3 DNA reads TGTGCCAGCAGCCTAGGGGACAGGGGGACCTACGAGCAGTACTTC.